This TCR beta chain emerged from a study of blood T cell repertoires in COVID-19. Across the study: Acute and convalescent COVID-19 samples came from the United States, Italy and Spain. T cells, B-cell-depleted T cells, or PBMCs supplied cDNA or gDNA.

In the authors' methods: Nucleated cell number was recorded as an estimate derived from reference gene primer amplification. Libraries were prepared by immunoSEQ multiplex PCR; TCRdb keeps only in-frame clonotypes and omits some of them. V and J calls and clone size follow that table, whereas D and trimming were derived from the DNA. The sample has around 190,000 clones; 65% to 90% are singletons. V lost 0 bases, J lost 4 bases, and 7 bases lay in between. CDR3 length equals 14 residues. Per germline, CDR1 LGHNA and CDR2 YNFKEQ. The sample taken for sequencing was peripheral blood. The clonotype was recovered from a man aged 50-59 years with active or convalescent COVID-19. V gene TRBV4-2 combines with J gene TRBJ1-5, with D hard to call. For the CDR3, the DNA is TGTGCCAGCAGCCAAGATCCAGATAATCAGCCCCAGCATTTT. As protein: CASSQDPDNQPQHF.